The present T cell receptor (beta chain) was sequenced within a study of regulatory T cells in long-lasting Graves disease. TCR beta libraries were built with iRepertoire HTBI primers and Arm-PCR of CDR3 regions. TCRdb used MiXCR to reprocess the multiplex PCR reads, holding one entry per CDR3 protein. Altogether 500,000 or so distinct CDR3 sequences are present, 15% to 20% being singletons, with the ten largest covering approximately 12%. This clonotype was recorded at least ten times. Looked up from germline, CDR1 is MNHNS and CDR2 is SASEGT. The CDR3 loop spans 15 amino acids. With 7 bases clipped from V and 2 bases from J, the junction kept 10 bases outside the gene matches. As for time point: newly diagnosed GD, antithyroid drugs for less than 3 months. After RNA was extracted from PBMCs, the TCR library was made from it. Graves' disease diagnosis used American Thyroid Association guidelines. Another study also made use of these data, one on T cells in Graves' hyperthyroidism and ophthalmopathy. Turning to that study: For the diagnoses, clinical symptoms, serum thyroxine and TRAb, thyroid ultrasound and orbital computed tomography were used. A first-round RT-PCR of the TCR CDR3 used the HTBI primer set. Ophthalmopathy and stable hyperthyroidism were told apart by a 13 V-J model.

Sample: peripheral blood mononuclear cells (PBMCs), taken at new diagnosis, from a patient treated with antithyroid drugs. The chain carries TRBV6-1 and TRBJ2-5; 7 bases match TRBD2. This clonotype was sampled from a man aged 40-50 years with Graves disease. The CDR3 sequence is CASKGGRERQETQYF. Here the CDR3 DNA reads TGTGCCAGCAAGGGAGGGCGGGAGAGGCAAGAGACCCAGTACTTC.